Listed below are T cell receptor beta chains from one sample, sequenced in a study of T-cell reconstitution after alpha-beta-depleted transplantation in children. TCRdb reprocessed the PCR reads with MiXCR, giving one entry per CDR3 protein. The table includes roughly 300,000 distinct CDR3 sequences, about 9.4% detected once. The sequenced sample was PBMCs from the stem cell graft donor, obtained from the stem cell graft. The receptors derive from a human donor who donated a stem cell graft to a child with acute lymphoblastic leukemia. Both conserved end residues are part of each CDR3. A D gene is named only where the DNA matches it firmly. The size entry is marked missing in some rows and otherwise reads once, few, many or a size class.

TRBV12-3/TRBV12-4,few,TRBJ2-1,TRBD2,CASSPSGRGEYNEQFF,TGTGCCAGCAGTCCTAGCGGGAGGGGTGAATACAATGAGCAGTTCTTC
TRBV7-2,many,TRBJ1-6,-,CASTLNRDSPLHF,TGTGCCAGCACCCTTAACAGGGATTCACCCCTCCACTTT
TRBV20-1,many,TRBJ2-1,TRBD2,CSATPPWTRKNEQFF,TGCAGTGCCACGCCCCCGTGGACTAGGAAGAATGAGCAGTTCTTC
TRBV5-1,few,TRBJ2-1,-,CASSLPRDRAHNEQFF,TGCGCCAGCAGCTTGCCTCGGGACCGCGCCCACAATGAGCAGTTCTTC
TRBV28,-,TRBJ2-5,-,CASQYQDQETQYF,TGTGCCAGCCAATACCAGGACCAAGAGACCCAGTACTTC
TRBV20-1,few,TRBJ2-5,TRBD2,CSARTGLGGETQYF,TGCAGTGCTAGAACGGGACTAGGGGGGGAGACCCAGTACTTC
TRBV7-9,-,TRBJ2-3,-,CASSLKVADGTDTQYF,TGTGCCAGCAGCTTAAAGGTGGCAGATGGAACAGATACGCAGTATTTT
TRBV7-2,-,TRBJ2-7,-,CASSTAVPYEQYF,TGTGCCAGCAGTACCGCGGTACCCTACGAGCAGTACTTC
TRBV15,-,TRBJ2-3,TRBD2,CATSRDRARGGRYF,TGTGCCACCAGCAGAGATCGCGCGAGGGGAGGGAGGTATTTT
TRBV7-2,few,TRBJ2-3,TRBD2,CASSPPSGWYSTDTQYF,TGTGCCAGCAGCCCACCTAGCGGTTGGTATAGCACAGATACGCAGTATTTT
TRBV7-9,few,TRBJ2-7,-,CASSRGLGEQYF,TGTGCCAGCAGCCGGGGGCTAGGTGAGCAGTACTTC
TRBV13,few,TRBJ2-7,TRBD1,CASSLEVQGGSYEQYF,TGTGCCAGCAGCTTAGAGGTACAGGGGGGTTCCTACGAGCAGTACTTC
TRBV19,few,TRBJ2-1,-,CASSNSGGNQQFF,TGTGCCAGTAGTAATTCGGGCGGGAATCAGCAGTTCTTC
TRBV19,few,TRBJ2-3,TRBD2,CASSFFGLVIPPGSTDTQYF,TGTGCCAGTAGTTTCTTCGGACTAGTAATTCCTCCAGGGTCCACAGATACGCAGTATTTT
TRBV27,many,TRBJ2-7,-,CATQGGLYYEQYF,TGTGCCACCCAGGGGGGACTATACTACGAGCAGTACTTC
TRBV12-3/TRBV12-4,-,TRBJ2-1,TRBD2,CASSLMGLAGERGSYNEQFF,TGTGCCAGCAGTTTAATGGGACTAGCGGGAGAGAGGGGATCCTACAATGAGCAGTTCTTC
TRBV7-2,few,TRBJ2-2,TRBD2,CASSISGRNTGELFF,TGTGCCAGCAGCATTAGCGGGAGAAACACCGGGGAGCTGTTTTTT
TRBV5-1,few,TRBJ1-6,-,CASSWKTGGNSPLHF,TGCGCCAGCAGCTGGAAGACAGGTGGCAATTCACCCCTCCACTTT
TRBV4-1,few,TRBJ2-7,TRBD2,CASSQGAGERTYEQYF,TGCGCCAGCAGCCAAGGGGCGGGGGAGAGGACCTACGAGCAGTACTTC
TRBV4-1,-,TRBJ1-5,TRBD1,CASSQEPGQGDQPQHF,TGCGCCAGCAGCCAAGAACCGGGACAGGGTGATCAGCCCCAGCATTTT
TRBV28,many,TRBJ1-1,TRBD1,CAGRGQGGEAFF,TGTGCCGGACGGGGCCAGGGGGGGGAAGCTTTCTTT
TRBV5-1,few,TRBJ2-5,-,CASSPSGWEETQYF,TGCGCCAGCAGCCCATCGGGATGGGAAGAGACCCAGTACTTC
TRBV7-8,-,TRBJ2-5,TRBD2,CASSLVVGRAGETQYF,TGTGCCAGCAGCTTAGTTGTCGGGAGGGCCGGAGAGACCCAGTACTTC
TRBV11-2,few,TRBJ2-3,TRBD2,CASSLRRTSGRSTDTQYF,TGTGCCAGCAGCCTACGTCGGACTAGCGGGAGGAGCACAGATACGCAGTATTTT
TRBV27,many,TRBJ2-7,TRBD1,CASSLTGGAYSYEQYF,TGTGCCAGCAGTCTTACAGGGGGCGCTTATTCCTACGAGCAGTACTTC
TRBV10-3,-,TRBJ2-1,TRBD2,CAISPTSGRERYNEQFF,TGTGCCATCAGTCCGACTAGCGGGAGGGAGAGGTACAATGAGCAGTTCTTC
TRBV21-1,-,TRBJ2-7,-,CASSKRRQWVTIYEQYF,TGTGCCAGCAGCAAAAGGAGGCAGTGGGTGACGATCTACGAGCAGTACTTC
TRBV12-3/TRBV12-4,-,TRBJ2-6,TRBD1,CTRSPRTGAHITGANVLTF,TGTACCCGCAGTCCCCGGACAGGGGCGCATATCACTGGGGCCAACGTCCTGACTTTC
TRBV15,few,TRBJ2-1,-,CATAAVVRPAQFF,TGTGCCACCGCCGCCGTTGTGAGGCCCGCGCAGTTCTTC
TRBV20-1,-,TRBJ2-4,-,CSALQGGGNIQYF,TGCAGTGCGCTCCAGGGTGGGGGAAACATTCAGTACTTC
TRBV11-3,-,TRBJ2-7,-,CASSLGGDNRQYF,TGTGCCAGCAGCTTAGGAGGGGACAACAGGCAGTACTTC
TRBV7-9,few,TRBJ2-1,TRBD1,CASSLPGQAYNEQFF,TGTGCCAGCAGCCTACCGGGACAGGCATACAATGAGCAGTTCTTC
TRBV11-1,-,TRBJ2-3,TRBD2,CASRSRHSGNTDTQYF,TGTGCCAGCAGGTCCCGCCATAGCGGGAACACAGATACGCAGTATTTT
TRBV20-1,few,TRBJ2-4,-,CSARATTGARGYF,TGCAGTGCTAGAGCCACCACCGGGGCCAGGGGGTACTTC
TRBV4-3,-,TRBJ1-2,TRBD1,CASSPTGGASGYTF,TGCGCCAGCAGCCCGACAGGGGGCGCGTCCGGCTACACCTTC
TRBV6-5,many,TRBJ2-3,-,CASWNRGTQYF,TGTGCCAGCTGGAATCGGGGTACGCAGTATTTT
TRBV5-1,few,TRBJ1-1,TRBD1,CASSLDRQGGEAFF,TGCGCCAGCAGCTTGGATAGACAGGGAGGTGAAGCTTTCTTT
TRBV3-1,-,TRBJ1-2,TRBD1,CASSQLGQGDYTF,TGTGCCAGCAGCCAATTAGGACAGGGAGACTACACCTTC
TRBV5-5,few,TRBJ2-6,-,CASSLGVVSGANVLTF,TGTGCCAGCAGCTTAGGTGTGGTCTCTGGGGCCAACGTCCTGACTTTC
TRBV7-2,-,TRBJ2-5,-,CASKQDSLQETQYF,TGTGCCAGCAAACAAGACAGCCTACAAGAGACCCAGTACTTC
TRBV28,many,TRBJ1-5,-,CASTPPAGRVGNQPQHF,TGTGCCAGCACCCCCCCGGCAGGGAGGGTAGGCAATCAGCCCCAGCATTTT
TRBV21-1,many,TRBJ1-2,-,CASSKAQTNYGYTF,TGTGCCAGCAGCAAAGCTCAGACTAACTATGGCTACACCTTC
TRBV9,many,TRBJ2-7,TRBD1,CASSARQGPYEQYF,TGTGCCAGCAGCGCACGACAGGGACCCTACGAGCAGTACTTC
TRBV6-1,-,TRBJ2-1,-,CASRETIYNEQFF,TGTGCCAGCAGGGAGACTATCTACAATGAGCAGTTCTTC
TRBV20-1,-,TRBJ2-3,TRBD1,CSATNAGQVTDTQYF,TGCAGTGCTACAAACGCGGGACAGGTCACAGATACGCAGTATTTT
TRBV27,many,TRBJ2-5,-,CASSTGLLPGTQYF,TGTGCCAGCTCGACGGGACTGCTGCCTGGGACCCAGTACTTC
TRBV20-1,once,TRBJ2-2,-,CSARDETSNTGELFF,TGCAGTGCTAGAGATGAGACCTCGAACACCGGGGAGCTGTTTTTT
TRBV10-3,-,TRBJ2-1,-,CAISESDPLGGNVQFF,TGTGCCATCAGTGAGTCGGACCCCTTGGGTGGTAATGTGCAGTTCTTC
TRBV5-1,few,TRBJ2-6,-,CASRASGANVLTF,TGCGCCAGCAGGGCTTCTGGGGCCAACGTCCTGACTTTC
TRBV9,few,TRBJ2-7,-,CASSLDSRNYEQYF,TGTGCCAGCAGCTTGGACAGCCGGAACTACGAGCAGTACTTC
TRBV11-2,few,TRBJ2-1,-,CASSLGGQGVAEQFF,TGTGCCAGCAGCTTAGGGGGACAAGGAGTGGCTGAGCAGTTCTTC
TRBV5-1,few,TRBJ1-2,-,CASSLRRDAANYGYTF,TGCGCCAGCAGCTTGAGAAGGGATGCGGCTAACTATGGCTACACCTTC
TRBV27,-,TRBJ1-1,-,CASSLLGQPNAEAFF,TGTGCCAGCAGTTTATTGGGTCAACCGAACGCTGAAGCTTTCTTT
TRBV29-1,few,TRBJ2-7,-,CSVSGRTVLDEQYF,TGCAGCGTTTCTGGCCGGACGGTTCTCGACGAGCAGTACTTC
TRBV29-1,many,TRBJ1-1,-,CSVEDSLNTEAFF,TGCAGCGTTGAAGACAGCTTGAACACTGAAGCTTTCTTT
TRBV28,-,TRBJ1-5,-,CASSRAFLEDQPQHF,TGTGCCAGCAGCCGAGCATTCTTAGAGGATCAGCCCCAGCATTTT
TRBV5-1,-,TRBJ2-1,TRBD2,CASSLATSGGRRNEQFF,TGCGCCAGCAGCTTGGCGACTAGCGGGGGGCGAAGGAATGAGCAGTTCTTC
TRBV5-1,few,TRBJ2-5,-,CASSLAGSGETQYF,TGCGCCAGCAGCTTGGCCGGGTCCGGTGAGACCCAGTACTTC
TRBV3-1,-,TRBJ1-6,-,CASSHRPENSPLHF,TGTGCCAGCAGCCACCGGCCTGAGAATTCACCCCTCCACTTT